Below, 15 T cell receptor beta chains from the same sample are listed, as sequenced in a study of regulatory T cells in long-lasting Graves disease. Arm-PCR of CDR3 regions and iRepertoire HTBI primers were used to build TCR beta libraries. TCRdb redid the calling of the multiplex PCR reads with MiXCR, one entry per CDR3 protein. The sample records a few hundred thousand distinct CDR3 sequences, around 24% being singletons. Time point given: persistent/refractory GD, antithyroid drugs over 5 years with positive TRAb. The TCR library was made from RNA extracted from PBMCs. Sequences were derived from peripheral blood mononuclear cells (PBMCs), sampled when the disease was refractory, from a patient treated with antithyroid drugs. The receptors were sampled from a female donor with Graves disease.

This clonotype was picked up many times. The chain employs TRBV6-1 and TRBJ1-1, with 8 bases lining up with TRBD1. V lost 6 bases and J lost 4; bases outside the gene matches: 10. In germline, CDR1 is MNHNS, CDR2 SASEGT. This CDR3 is built from 15 residues. The CDR3 sequence: CASRPGQGSSTEAFF. CDR3 in DNA: TGTGCCAGCAGACCCGGACAGGGCTCCAGCACTGAAGCTTTCTTT.

V gene TRBV7-9 combines with J gene TRBJ1-5; D gene ambiguous. CDR1 and CDR2 from the germline V gene are SEHNR and FQNEAQ (reference sequence). Trimming cost V 0 bases and J 5 bases, with 8 bases left between them. The CDR3 is made up of 14 amino acids. CDR3 DNA sequence: TGTGCCAGCAGCTTAGCGGGTAACCATCAGCCCCAGCATTTT. It specifies CASSLAGNHQPQHF.

This clonotype was detected a few times. The rearrangement links TRBV14 to TRBJ2-5, with D tentatively TRBD1 or TRBD2 (6 bases each). V was cut by 0 bases and J by 9 bases, with 26 bases left in between. The CDR3 runs to 18 residues. Germline lookup yields CDR1 SGHDN and CDR2 FVKESK. CDR3 loop: CASSQDPLRVGGQAPQYF. CDR3 coding DNA: TGTGCCAGCAGCCAAGACCCCCTCAGGGTCGGGGGCCAGGCGCCCCAGTACTTC.

The V and J genes are TRBV7-2 and TRBJ2-3; 8 nucleotides line up with TRBD2. This CDR3 is built from 19 residues. Germline loops: CDR1 SGHTA, CDR2 FQGNSA. Trimming at V came to 0 bases and at J to 2 bases, leaving 13 bases not matched to a gene. CDR3 DNA: TGTGCCAGCAGCTTAGCGTATAGCGGGATCCAACGCCTCACAGATACGCAGTATTTT. Translating gives CASSLAYSGIQRLTDTQYF.

Only a few counts were recorded for this clonotype. This rearrangement joins TRBV7-3 to TRBJ2-7; no firm D call. V lost 5 bases and J lost 0, with 11 bases in between. This CDR3 is 14 amino acids long. Germline-derived CDR1 and CDR2 are SGHTA and FQGTGA. The CDR3 nucleotides read TGTGCCAGCAGCAGAGACGTGGGCTCCTACGAGCAGTACTTC. Translating gives CASSRDVGSYEQYF.

This clonotype appeared a few times. This chain connects TRBV5-5 to TRBJ2-5, with D possibly TRBD1 on 6 matching bases. The CDR3 totals 14 residues. Germline CDR1 SGHKS, CDR2 YYEKEE (reference sequence). Trimming took 0 bases from V and 4 from J, leaving 10 bases between them. CDR3 protein: CASSLGGTIETQYF. For the CDR3, the DNA is TGTGCCAGCAGCTTGGGTGGGACAATAGAGACCCAGTACTTC.

At least ten counts were recorded for this clonotype. The chain links TRBV6-1 to TRBJ2-5; TRBD1 aligns across 8 bases. This CDR3 has 15 residues. V lost 10 bases to trimming and J lost 0 bases; unmatched junction nucleotides: 10. Germline CDR1 is MNHNS and CDR2 is SASEGT. CDR3 sequence (DNA): TGTGCCACGGAGAGGACAGGGCTTCACCAAGAGACCCAGTACTTC. Translating it yields CATERTGLHQETQYF.

This sequence joins TRBV6-5 and TRBJ2-2; D not certain. Trimming stripped 2 bases from V and 5 bases from J, with 9 bases between. CDR1 and CDR2 (germline): MNHEY, SVGAGI. This CDR3 contains 14 residues. This CDR3 reads CASSYGIYTGELFF. The DNA of the CDR3 is TGTGCCAGCAGTTACGGAATTTATACCGGGGAGCTGTTTTTT.

This clonotype was seen only a few times. DNA for the CDR3: TGTGCCAGCAGTTTCGGACGCCCGAGGTACGAGCAGTACTTC. Translated: CASSFGRPRYEQYF. This chain links TRBV12-3 or TRBV12-4 with TRBJ2-7; D unclear. This CDR3 is built from 14 residues. V lost 3 bases and J 4 bases, leaving 13 bases between the germline ends.

This clonotype came up a few times. J is TRBJ2-7 and V is TRBV29-1; D ambiguous. Trimming took off 4 bases at V and 6 bases at J, with 13 bases between the two ends. From germline, CDR1 is SQVTM and CDR2 ANQGSEA. The CDR3 is made up of 12 amino acids. The CDR3, as DNA: TGCAGCGTTGGGCCAACCGGGCCCGAGCAGTACTTC. Its protein product is CSVGPTGPEQYF.

The chain is built from TRBV19 and TRBJ2-1; 8 nucleotides align to TRBD1. Germline values: CDR1 LNHDA, CDR2 SQIVND (reference sequence). This CDR3 is 15 amino acids long. Losses at the gene ends were 4 bases for V and 6 bases for J; bases not matched to a gene: 8. CDR3 in amino acids: CASSKDRGSVNEQFF. The CDR3 bases are TGTGCCAGTAGTAAAGACAGGGGTAGCGTCAATGAGCAGTTCTTC.

This clonotype was seen more than once but under ten times. The V call is TRBV6-5, the J call TRBJ2-2; weak D call: TRBD2 (7 bases). Trimming removed 4 bases at V and 4 bases at J, with 13 bases between. Germline V gives CDR1 MNHEY, CDR2 SVGAGI. This CDR3 region has 15 residues. The DNA of the CDR3 is TGTGCCAGCAGTTTGCGGGGGCGGCCCACCGGGGAGCTGTTTTTT. It yields the protein CASSLRGRPTGELFF.

The V gene is TRBV29-1, the J gene TRBJ2-4; 12 bases are shared with TRBD2. The CDR3 totals 17 residues. Germline V lookup: CDR1 SQVTM, CDR2 ANQGSEA. J was trimmed by 0 bases and V by 4 bases; bases with no gene match: 7. CDR3 DNA sequence: TGCAGCGTTGCATTGACTAGCGGGAGAGTAGCCAAAAACATTCAGTACTTC. Its protein product is CSVALTSGRVAKNIQYF.

The V and J genes are TRBV12-3 or TRBV12-4 and TRBJ2-5; TRBD2 aligns across 8 bases. V dropped 2 bases and J dropped 3; count of bases not matched to a gene: 23. The CDR3 is 21 amino acids. CDR3 coding DNA: TGTGCCAGCAGTTTATCTTTGCCAGGGGCCCTTGGACTAGCTGGAGAAGAGACCCAGTACTTC. Translated: CASSLSLPGALGLAGEETQYF.

The rearrangement uses TRBV7-6 and TRBJ2-2; 10 nucleotides align to TRBD2. The V segment lost 5 bases and the J segment 4 bases; nucleotides outside the gene matches: 7. The CDR3 is made up of 16 amino acids. Germline CDR1 and CDR2: SGHVS and FNYEAQ. CDR3: CASSRSGRSSTGELFF. Here the CDR3 DNA reads TGTGCCAGCAGCCGTAGCGGGAGGTCGAGCACCGGGGAGCTGTTTTTT.